This T cell receptor (beta chain) was recovered during a study of T cell changes during pregnancy in multiple sclerosis (dated by TCRdb to between 2019 and 2020). Notes on the research overall: In women with multiple sclerosis, the researchers looked at how the T cell repertoire shifted as pregnancy progressed.

V was cut back by 4 bases and J by 1 base, leaving a gap of 8 bases between them. Based on the germline V gene, the CDR1 and CDR2 sequences are SGDLS and YYNGEE. The CDR3, from cysteine to phenylalanine, totals 13 residues. The entry retains the CDR3 DNA only, 39 bases that are in frame from base 1. Library preparation employed the immunoSEQ multiplex PCR assay. Sourced from immuneACCESS, this table was stored by TCRdb with only in-frame sequences that have V and J called. A share of the clones is absent; for the studies checked, an unresolved V gene accounts for under half, and the remainder has no known explanation. For this sample there are over 50,000 clones; almost 95% appear just once. The top ten clonotypes cover roughly 0.25% of the sample. Comments on this clone: This clone's antigen is unknown. One base away there is no much larger clone; base qualities are not given.

The chain links TRBV9 with TRBJ1-1, and possibly TRBD1, on 5 matching bases. The starting material was CD4+ T cells from peripheral blood mononuclear cells, obtained in the third trimester of pregnancy. This receptor was obtained from a female donor with multiple sclerosis, enrolled in a pregnancy study. The CDR3 corresponds to CASSSQGNTEAFF. The bases read TGTGCCAGCAGCTCCCAGGGGAACACTGAAGCTTTCTTT.